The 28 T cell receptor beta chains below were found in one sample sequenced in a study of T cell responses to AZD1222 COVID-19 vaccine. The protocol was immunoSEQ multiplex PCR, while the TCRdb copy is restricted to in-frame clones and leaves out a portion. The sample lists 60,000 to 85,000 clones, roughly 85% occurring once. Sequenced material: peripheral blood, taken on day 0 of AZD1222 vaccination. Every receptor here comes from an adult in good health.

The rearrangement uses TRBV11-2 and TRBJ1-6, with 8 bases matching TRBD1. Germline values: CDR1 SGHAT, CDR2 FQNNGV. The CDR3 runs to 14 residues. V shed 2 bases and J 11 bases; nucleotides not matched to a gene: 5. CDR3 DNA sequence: TGTGCCAGCAGCTTACCCCAGGGGGCCCCACCCCTCCACTTT. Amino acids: CASSLPQGAPPLHF.

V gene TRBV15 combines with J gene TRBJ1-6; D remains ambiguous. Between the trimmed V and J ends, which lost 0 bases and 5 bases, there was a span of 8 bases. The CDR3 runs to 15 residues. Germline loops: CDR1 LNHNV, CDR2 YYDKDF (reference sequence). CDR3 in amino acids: CATSRDLPDNSPLHF. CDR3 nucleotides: TGTGCCACCAGCAGAGATCTCCCTGATAATTCACCCCTCCACTTT.

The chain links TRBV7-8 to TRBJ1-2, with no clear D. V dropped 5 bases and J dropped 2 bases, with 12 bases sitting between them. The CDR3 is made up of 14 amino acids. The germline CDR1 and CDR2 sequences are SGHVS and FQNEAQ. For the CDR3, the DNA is TGTGCCAGCAGCCGTTCTAACGGCAACTATGGCTACACCTTC. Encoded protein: CASSRSNGNYGYTF.

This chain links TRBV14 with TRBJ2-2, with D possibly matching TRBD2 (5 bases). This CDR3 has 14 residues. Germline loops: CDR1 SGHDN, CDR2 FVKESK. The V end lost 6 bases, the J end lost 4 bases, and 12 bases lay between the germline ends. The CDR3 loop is CASRVTSPTGELFF. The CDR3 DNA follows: TGTGCCAGCAGGGTAACTAGTCCCACCGGGGAGCTGTTTTTT. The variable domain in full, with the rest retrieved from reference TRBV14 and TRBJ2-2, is EAGVTQFPSHSVIEKGQTVTLRCDPISGHDNLYWYRRVMGKEIKFLLHFVKESKQDESGMPNNRFLAERTGGTYSTLKVQPAELEDSGVYFCASRVTSPTGELFFGEGSRLTVL.

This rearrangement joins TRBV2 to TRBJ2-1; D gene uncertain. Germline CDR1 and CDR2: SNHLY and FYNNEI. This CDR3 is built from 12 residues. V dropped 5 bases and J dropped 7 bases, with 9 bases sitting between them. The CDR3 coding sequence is TGTGCCAGCAGTTTGACTGATAATGAGCAGTTCTTC. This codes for CASSLTDNEQFF.

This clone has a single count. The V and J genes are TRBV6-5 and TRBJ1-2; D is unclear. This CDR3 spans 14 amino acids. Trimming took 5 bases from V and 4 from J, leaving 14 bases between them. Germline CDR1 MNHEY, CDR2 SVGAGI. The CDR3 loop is CASSPVGLVYGYTF. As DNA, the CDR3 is TGTGCCAGCAGTCCTGTGGGGTTGGTCTATGGCTACACCTTC.

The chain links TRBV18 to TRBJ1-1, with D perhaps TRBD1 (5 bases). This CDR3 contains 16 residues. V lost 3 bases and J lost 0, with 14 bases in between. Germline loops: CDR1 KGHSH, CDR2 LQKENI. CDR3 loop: CASSPQGPSLNTEAFF. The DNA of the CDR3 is TGTGCCAGCTCACCCCAGGGTCCCTCATTGAACACTGAAGCTTTCTTT.

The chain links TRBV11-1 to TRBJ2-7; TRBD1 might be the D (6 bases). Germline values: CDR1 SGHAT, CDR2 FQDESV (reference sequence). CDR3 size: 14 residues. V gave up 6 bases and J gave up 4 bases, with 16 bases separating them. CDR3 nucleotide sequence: TGTGCCAGCAGGAAAGATGGGGGCCGGTACGAGCAGTACTTC. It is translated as CASRKDGGRYEQYF.

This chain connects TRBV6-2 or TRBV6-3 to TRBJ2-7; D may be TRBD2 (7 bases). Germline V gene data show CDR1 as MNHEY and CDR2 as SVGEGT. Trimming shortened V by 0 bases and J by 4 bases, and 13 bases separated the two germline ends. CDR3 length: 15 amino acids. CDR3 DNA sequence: TGTGCCAGCAGTTACTCGACGGGGGGCGGGTACGAGCAGTACTTC. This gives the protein CASSYSTGGGYEQYF.

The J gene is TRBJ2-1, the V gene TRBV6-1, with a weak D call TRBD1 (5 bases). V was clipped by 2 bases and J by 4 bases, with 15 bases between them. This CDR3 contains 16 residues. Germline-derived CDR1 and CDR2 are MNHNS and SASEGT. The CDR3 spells CASSERGSHSYNEQFF. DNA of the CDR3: TGTGCCAGCAGTGAAAGGGGCTCTCATTCTTACAATGAGCAGTTCTTC.

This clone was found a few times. The CDR3 is CASSESGSAFF. DNA of the CDR3: TGTGCCAGCAGTGAATCGGGTTCGGCTTTCTTT. The rearrangement uses TRBV6-1 and TRBJ1-1; D gene ambiguous. From germline, CDR1 is MNHNS and CDR2 SASEGT. This CDR3 region has 11 residues. V lost 2 bases and J lost 11, with 9 bases in between.

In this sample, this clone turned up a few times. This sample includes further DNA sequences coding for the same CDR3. The CDR3 DNA sequence: TGTGCCAGCAGTCCGGACAGCTATGGCTACACCTTC. As protein: CASSPDSYGYTF. The V call is TRBV6-5, the J call TRBJ1-2, with TRBD1 as a possible D gene (6 bases). Germline CDR1 reads MNHEY; CDR2 reads SVGAGI. Trimming shortened V by 5 bases and J by 4 bases, and 8 bases separated the two germline ends. This CDR3 comprises 12 residues.

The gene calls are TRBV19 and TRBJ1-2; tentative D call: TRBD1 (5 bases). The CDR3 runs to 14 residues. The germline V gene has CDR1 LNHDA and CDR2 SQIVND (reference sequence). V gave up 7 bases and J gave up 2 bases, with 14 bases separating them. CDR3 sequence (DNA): TGTGCCAGTAAGCCGGGACGTCAAAACTATGGCTACACCTTC. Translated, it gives CASKPGRQNYGYTF.

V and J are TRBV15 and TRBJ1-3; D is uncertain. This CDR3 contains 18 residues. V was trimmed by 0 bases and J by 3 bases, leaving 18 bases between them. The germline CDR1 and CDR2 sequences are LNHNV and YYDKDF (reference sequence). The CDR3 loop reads CATSRDLDQALFGNTIYF. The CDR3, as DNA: TGTGCCACCAGCAGAGATCTCGACCAAGCTCTATTTGGAAACACCATATATTTT.

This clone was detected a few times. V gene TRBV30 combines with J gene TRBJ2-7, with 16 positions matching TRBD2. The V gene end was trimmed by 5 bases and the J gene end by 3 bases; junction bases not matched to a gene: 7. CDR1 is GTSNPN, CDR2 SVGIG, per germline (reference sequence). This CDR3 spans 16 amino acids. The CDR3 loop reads CAWGGLAGGPDYEQYF. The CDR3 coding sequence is TGTGCCTGGGGGGGACTAGCGGGAGGGCCAGACTACGAGCAGTACTTC.

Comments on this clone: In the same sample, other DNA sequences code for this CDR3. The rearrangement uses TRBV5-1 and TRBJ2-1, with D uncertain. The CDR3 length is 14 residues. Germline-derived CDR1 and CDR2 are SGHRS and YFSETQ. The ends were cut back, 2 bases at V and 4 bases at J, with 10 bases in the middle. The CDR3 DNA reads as TGCGCCAGCAGCTTAGGCGGCTTATACAATGAGCAGTTCTTC. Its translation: CASSLGGLYNEQFF.

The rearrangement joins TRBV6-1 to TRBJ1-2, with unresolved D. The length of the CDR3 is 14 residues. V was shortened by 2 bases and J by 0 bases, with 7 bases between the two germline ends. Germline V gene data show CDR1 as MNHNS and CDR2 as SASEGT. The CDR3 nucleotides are TGTGCCAGCAGTGAATTTACACCTAACTATGGCTACACCTTC. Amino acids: CASSEFTPNYGYTF.

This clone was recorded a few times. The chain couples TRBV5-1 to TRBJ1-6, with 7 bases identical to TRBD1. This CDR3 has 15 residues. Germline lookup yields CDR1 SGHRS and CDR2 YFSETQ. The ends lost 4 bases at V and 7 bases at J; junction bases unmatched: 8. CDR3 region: CASSIQLDRNSPLHF. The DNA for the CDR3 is TGCGCCAGCAGCATACAATTGGACAGGAATTCACCCCTCCACTTT. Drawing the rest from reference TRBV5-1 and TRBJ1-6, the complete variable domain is KAGVTQTPRYLIKTRGQQVTLSCSPISGHRSVSWYQQTPGQGLQFLFEYFSETQRNKGNFPGRFSGRQFSNSRSEMNVSTLELGDSALYLCASSIQLDRNSPLHFGNGTRLTVT.

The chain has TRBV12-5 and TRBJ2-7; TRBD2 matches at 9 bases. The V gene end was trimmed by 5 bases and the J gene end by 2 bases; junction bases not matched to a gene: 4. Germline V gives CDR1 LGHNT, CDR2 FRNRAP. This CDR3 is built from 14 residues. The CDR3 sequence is CASGPSGTPYEQYF. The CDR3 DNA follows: TGTGCTAGTGGTCCTAGCGGGACGCCCTACGAGCAGTACTTC.

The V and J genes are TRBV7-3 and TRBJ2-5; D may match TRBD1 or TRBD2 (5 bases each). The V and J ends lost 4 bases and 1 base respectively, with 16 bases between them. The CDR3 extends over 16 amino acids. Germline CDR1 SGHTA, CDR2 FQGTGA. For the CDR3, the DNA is TGTGCCAGCAGCTCCTCCTCCCCTGGGGGCCAAGAGACCCAGTACTTC. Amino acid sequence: CASSSSSPGGQETQYF.

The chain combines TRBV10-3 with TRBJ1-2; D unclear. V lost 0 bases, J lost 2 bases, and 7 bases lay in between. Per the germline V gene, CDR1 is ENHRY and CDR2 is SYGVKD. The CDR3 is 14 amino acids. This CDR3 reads CAISESEPNYGYTF. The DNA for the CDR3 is TGTGCCATCAGTGAGTCGGAGCCGAACTATGGCTACACCTTC.

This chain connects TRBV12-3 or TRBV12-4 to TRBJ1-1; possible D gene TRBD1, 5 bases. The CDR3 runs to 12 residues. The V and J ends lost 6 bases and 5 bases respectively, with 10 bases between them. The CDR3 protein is CASSPGPTEAFF. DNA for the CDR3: TGTGCCAGCAGCCCGGGACCTACTGAAGCTTTCTTT.

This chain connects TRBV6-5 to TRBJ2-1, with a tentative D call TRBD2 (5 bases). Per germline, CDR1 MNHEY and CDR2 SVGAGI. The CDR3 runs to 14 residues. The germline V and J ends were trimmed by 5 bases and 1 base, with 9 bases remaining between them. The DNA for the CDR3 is TGTGCCAGCAGTAGCGGTCATTCCTACAATGAGCAGTTCTTC. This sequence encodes CASSSGHSYNEQFF.

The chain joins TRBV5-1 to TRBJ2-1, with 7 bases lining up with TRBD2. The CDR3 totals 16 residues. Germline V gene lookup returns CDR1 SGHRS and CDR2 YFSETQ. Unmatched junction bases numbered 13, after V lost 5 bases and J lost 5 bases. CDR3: CASRHPTSAANNEQFF. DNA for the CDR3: TGCGCCAGCAGACACCCTACTAGCGCTGCCAACAATGAGCAGTTCTTC.

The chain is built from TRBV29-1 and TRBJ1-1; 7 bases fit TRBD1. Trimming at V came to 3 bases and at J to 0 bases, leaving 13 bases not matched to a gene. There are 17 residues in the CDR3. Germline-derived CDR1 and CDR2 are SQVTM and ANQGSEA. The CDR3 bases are TGCAGCGTTGACGATGGACAGGTCGATCCGATGAACACTGAAGCTTTCTTT. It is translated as CSVDDGQVDPMNTEAFF.

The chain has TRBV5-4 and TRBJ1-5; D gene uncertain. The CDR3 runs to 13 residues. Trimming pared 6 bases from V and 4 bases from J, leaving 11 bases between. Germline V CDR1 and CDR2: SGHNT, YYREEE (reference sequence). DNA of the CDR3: TGTGCCAGCACCCACCCCCCAAATCAGCCCCAGCATTTT. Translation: CASTHPPNQPQHF.

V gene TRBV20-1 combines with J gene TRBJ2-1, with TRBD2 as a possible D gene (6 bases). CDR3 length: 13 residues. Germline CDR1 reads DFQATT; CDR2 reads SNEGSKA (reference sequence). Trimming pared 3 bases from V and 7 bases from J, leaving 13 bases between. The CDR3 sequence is CSASPSGLNEQFF. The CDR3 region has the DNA TGCAGTGCTAGTCCCAGCGGGCTTAATGAGCAGTTCTTC.

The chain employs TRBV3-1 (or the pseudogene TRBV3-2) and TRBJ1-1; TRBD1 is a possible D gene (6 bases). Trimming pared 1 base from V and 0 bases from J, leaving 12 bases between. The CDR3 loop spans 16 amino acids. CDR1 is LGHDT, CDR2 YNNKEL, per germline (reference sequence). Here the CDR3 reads CASSQVRGPMNTEAFF. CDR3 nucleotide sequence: TGTGCCAGCAGCCAAGTCAGGGGCCCTATGAACACTGAAGCTTTCTTT.